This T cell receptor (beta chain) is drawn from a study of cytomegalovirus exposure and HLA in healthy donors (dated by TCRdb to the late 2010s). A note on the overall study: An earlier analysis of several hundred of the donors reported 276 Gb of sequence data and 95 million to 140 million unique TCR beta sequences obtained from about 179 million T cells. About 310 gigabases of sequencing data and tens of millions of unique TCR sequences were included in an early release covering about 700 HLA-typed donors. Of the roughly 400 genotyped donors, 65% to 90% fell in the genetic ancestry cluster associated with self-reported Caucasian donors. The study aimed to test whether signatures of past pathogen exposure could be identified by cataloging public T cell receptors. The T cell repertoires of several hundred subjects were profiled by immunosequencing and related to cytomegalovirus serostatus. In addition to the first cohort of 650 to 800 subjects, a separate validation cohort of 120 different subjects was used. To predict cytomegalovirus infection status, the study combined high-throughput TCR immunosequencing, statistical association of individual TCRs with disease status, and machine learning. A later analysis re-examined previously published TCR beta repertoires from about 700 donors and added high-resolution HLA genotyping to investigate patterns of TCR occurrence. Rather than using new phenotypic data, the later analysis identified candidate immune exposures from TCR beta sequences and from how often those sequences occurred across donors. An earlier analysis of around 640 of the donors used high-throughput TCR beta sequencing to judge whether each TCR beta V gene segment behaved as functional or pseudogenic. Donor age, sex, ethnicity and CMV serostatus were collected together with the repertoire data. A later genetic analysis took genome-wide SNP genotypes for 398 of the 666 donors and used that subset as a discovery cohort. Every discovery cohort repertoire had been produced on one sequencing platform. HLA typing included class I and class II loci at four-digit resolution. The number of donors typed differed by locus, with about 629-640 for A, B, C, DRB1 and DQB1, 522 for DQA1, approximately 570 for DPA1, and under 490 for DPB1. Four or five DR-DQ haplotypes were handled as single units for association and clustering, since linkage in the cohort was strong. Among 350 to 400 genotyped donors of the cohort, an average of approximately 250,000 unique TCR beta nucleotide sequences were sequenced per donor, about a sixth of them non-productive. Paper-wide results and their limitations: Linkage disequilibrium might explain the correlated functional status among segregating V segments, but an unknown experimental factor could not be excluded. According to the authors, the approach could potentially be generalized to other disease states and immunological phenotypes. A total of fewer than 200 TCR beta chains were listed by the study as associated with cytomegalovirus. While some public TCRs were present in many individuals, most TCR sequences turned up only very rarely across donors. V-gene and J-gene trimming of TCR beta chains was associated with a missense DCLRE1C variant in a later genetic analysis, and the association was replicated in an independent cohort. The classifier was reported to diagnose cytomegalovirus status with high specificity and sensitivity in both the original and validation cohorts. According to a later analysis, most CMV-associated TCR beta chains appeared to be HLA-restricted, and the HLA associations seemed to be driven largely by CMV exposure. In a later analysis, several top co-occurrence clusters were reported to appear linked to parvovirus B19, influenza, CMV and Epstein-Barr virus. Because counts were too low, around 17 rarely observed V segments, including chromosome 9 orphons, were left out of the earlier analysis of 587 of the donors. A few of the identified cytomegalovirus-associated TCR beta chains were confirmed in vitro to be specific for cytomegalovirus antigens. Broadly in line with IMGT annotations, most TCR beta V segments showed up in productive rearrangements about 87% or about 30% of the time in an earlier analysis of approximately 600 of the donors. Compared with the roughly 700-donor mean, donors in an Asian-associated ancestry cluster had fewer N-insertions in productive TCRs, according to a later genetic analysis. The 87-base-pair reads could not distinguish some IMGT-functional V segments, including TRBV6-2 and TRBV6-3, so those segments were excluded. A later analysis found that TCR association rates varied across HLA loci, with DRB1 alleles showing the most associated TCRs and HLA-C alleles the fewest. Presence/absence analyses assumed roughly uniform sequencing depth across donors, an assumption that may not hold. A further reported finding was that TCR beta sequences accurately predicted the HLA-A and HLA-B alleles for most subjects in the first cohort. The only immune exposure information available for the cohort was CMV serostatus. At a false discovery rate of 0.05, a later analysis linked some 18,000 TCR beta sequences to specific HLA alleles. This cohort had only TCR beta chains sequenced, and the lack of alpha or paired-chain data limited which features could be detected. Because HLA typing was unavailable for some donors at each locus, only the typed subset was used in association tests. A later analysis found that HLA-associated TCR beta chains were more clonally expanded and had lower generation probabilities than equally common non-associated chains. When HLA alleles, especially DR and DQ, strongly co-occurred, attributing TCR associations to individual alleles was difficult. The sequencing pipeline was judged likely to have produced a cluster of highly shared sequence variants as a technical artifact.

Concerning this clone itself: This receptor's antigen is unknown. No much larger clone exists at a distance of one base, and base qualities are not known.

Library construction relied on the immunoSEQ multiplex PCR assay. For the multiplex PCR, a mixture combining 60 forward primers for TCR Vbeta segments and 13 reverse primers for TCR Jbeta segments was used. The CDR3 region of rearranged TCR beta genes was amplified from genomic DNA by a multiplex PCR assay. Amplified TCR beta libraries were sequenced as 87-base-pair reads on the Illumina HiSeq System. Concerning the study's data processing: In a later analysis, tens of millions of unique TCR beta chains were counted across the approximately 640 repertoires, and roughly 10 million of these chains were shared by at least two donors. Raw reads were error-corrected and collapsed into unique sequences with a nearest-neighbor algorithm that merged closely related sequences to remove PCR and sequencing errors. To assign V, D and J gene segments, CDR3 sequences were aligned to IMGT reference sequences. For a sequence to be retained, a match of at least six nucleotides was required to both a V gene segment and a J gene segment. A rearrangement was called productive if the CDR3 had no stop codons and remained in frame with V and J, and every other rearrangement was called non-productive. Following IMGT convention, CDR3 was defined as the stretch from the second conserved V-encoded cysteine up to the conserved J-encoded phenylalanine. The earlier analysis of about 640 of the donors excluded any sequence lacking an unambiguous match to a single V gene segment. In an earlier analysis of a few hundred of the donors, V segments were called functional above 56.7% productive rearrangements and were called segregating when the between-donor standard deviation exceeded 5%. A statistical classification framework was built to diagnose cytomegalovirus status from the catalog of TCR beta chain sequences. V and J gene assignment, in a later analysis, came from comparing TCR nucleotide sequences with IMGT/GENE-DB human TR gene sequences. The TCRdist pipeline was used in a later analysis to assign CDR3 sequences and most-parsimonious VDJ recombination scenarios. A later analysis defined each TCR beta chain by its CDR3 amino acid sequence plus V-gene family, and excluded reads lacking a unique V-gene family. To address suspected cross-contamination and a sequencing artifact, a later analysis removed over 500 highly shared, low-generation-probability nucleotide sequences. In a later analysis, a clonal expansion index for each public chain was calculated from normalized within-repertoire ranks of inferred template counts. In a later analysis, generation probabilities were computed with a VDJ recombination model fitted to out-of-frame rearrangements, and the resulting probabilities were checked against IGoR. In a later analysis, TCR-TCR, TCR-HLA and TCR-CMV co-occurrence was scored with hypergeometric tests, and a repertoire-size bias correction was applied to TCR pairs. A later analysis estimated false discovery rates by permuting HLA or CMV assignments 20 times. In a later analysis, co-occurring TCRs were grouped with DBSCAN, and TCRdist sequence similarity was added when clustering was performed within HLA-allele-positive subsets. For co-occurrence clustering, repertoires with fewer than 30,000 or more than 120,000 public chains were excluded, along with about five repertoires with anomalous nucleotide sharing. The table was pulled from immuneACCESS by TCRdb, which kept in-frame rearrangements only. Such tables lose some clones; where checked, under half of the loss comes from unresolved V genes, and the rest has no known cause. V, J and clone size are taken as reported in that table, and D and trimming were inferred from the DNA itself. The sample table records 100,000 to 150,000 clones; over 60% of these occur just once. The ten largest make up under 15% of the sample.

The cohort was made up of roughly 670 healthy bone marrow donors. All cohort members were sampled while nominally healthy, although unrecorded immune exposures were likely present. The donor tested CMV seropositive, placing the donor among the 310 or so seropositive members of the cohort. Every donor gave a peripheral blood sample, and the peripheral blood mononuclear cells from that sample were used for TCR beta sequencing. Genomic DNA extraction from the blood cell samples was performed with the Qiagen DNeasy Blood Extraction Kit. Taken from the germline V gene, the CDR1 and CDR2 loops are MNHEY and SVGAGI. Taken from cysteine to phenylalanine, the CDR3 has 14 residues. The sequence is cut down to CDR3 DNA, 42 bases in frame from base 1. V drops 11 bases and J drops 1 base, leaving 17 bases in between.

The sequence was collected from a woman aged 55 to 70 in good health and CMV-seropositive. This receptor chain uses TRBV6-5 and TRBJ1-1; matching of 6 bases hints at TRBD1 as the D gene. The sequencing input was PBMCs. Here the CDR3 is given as CAVQAGAWNTEAFF. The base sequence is TGTGCCGTTCAGGCGGGGGCTTGGAACACTGAAGCTTTCTTT.